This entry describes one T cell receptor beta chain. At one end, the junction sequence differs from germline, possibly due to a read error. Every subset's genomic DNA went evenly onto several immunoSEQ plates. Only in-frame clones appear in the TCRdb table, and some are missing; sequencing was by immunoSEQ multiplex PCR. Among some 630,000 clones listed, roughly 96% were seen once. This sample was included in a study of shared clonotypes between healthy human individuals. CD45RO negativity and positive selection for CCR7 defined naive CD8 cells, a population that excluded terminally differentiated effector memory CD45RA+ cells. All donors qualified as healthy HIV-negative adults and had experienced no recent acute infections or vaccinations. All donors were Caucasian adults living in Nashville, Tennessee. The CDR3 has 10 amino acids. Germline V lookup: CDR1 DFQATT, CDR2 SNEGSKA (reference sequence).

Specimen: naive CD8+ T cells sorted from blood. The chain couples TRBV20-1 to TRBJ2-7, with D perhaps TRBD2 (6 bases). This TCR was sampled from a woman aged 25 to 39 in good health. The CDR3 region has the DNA TGCAGTGCTGAAGGGCCGGGAGCGGTTTTC. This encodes CSAEGPGAVF.